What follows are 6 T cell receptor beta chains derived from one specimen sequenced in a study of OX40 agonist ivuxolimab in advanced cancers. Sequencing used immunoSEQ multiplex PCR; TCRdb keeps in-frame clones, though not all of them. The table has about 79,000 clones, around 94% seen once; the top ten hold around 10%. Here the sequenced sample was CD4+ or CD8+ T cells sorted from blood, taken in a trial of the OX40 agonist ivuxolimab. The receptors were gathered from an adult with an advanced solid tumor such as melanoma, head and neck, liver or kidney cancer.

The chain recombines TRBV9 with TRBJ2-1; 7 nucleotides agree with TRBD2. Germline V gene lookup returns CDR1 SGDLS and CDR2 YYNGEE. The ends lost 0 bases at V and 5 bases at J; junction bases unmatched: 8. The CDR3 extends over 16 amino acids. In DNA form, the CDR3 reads TGTGCCAGCAGCGTAGGATTCGGGGGGTTGGACAATGAGCAGTTCTTC. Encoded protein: CASSVGFGGLDNEQFF.

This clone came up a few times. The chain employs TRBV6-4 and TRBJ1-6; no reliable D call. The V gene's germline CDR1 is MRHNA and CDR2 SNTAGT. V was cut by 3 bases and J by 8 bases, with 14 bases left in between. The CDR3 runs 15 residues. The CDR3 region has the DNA TGTGCCAGCAGTGAGGTACCCGAGGCATATTCACCCCTCCACTTT. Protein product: CASSEVPEAYSPLHF.

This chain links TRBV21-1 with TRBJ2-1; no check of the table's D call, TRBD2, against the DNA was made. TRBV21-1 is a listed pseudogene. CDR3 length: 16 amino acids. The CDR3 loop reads CASSKRGAGTYNEQFF. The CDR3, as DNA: TGTGCCAGCAGCAAGCGGGGAGCGGGAACATACAATGAGCAGTTCTTC.

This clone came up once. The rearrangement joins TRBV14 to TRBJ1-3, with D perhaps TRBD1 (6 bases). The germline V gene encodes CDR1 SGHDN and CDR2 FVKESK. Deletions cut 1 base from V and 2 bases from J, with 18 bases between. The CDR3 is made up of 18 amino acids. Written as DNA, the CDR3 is TGTGCCAGCAGCCAAGGGTTTGTGGAGCAGGGGACTGGAAACACCATATATTTT. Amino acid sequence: CASSQGFVEQGTGNTIYF.

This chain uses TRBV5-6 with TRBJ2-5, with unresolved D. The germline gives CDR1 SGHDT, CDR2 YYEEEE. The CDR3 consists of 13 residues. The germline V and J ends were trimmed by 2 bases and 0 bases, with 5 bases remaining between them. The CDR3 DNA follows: TGTGCCAGCAGCTTCGGCAACCAAGAGACCCAGTACTTC. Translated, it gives CASSFGNQETQYF.

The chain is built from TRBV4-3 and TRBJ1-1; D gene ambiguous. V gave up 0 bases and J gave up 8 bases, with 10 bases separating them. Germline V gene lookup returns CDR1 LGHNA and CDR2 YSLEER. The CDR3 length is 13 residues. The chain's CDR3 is CASSQDVEGEAFF. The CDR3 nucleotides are TGCGCCAGCAGCCAAGATGTTGAGGGAGAAGCTTTCTTT.